These 28 T cell receptor beta chains originate from one sample sequenced in a study of blood T cell repertoires in COVID-19. Sequencing was performed with immunoSEQ multiplex PCR; in TCRdb, only in-frame clones are kept and a portion is missing. The profile shows some 180,000 clones, around 83% of them singletons. Sequencing input: PBMCs or T cells enriched from blood (not recorded which). The receptors shown here come from a man aged 40-50 years who had recovered from COVID-19.

Worth noting for this clone: The same CDR3 arises from other DNA sequences in this sample as well. The genes are TRBV5-1 and TRBJ1-6; D is unclear. This CDR3 region has 14 residues. CDR1 is SGHRS and CDR2 is YFSETQ in the germline V gene. The V and J ends lost 0 bases and 5 bases respectively, with 6 bases between them. CDR3 sequence: CASSLGQNNSPLHF. In nucleotides, the CDR3 is TGCGCCAGCAGCTTGGGTCAGAATAATTCACCCCTCCACTTT.

This chain connects TRBV5-1 to TRBJ2-6; the D gene is possibly TRBD1 (6 bases). Trimming removed 0 bases at V and 5 bases at J, with 12 bases between. This CDR3 has 16 amino acids. Germline CDR1 reads SGHRS; CDR2 reads YFSETQ. The CDR3 DNA sequence: TGCGCCAGCAGCTTGGGCGAGGGGGACCGGGCCAACGTCCTGACTTTC. It yields the protein CASSLGEGDRANVLTF.

This clone was detected only once. V is TRBV9 and J is TRBJ2-7, with D possibly TRBD1 on 5 matching bases. V lost 0 bases and J lost 6, with 10 bases in between. The CDR3 extends over 13 amino acids. Germline CDR1 and CDR2: SGDLS and YYNGEE. CDR3 in amino acids: CASSVGGEAEQYF. CDR3 nucleotide sequence: TGTGCCAGCAGCGTAGGGGGCGAAGCCGAGCAGTACTTC. The variable domain in full, with the rest retrieved from reference TRBV9 and TRBJ2-7, is DSGVTQTPKHLITATGQRVTLRCSPRSGDLSVYWYQQSLDQGLQFLIQYYNGEERAKGNILERFSAQQFPDLHSELNLSSLELGDSALYFCASSVGGEAEQYFGPGTRLTVT.

This clone has just a few counts. This rearrangement joins TRBV28 to TRBJ2-5, with TRBD2 matching over 13 bases. This CDR3 region has 16 residues. The germline V gene has CDR1 MDHEN and CDR2 SYDVKM. V trimming: 5 bases; J trimming: 6 bases; junction bases outside the gene matches: 9. The CDR3 coding sequence is TGTGCCAGCAGTCCGACGGGACTAGCGGGAAGGAAGACCCAGTACTTC. Translation: CASSPTGLAGRKTQYF. Using reference TRBV28 and TRBJ2-5 for the parts outside the CDR3, the full variable domain is DVKVTQSSRYLVKRTGEKVFLECVQDMDHENMFWYRQDPGLGLRLIYFSYDVKMKEKGDIPEGYSVSREKKERFSLILESASTNQTSMYLCASSPTGLAGRKTQYFGPGTRLLVL.

The chain combines TRBV30 with TRBJ2-5, with D tentatively TRBD2 (5 bases). This CDR3 has 13 residues. Germline CDR1 is GTSNPN and CDR2 is SVGIG (reference sequence). V was shortened by 4 bases and J by 5 bases, with 14 bases between the two germline ends. The CDR3 DNA follows: TGTGCCTGGACCCGAGGGCCGGGGGAGACCCAGTACTTC. Its translation is CAWTRGPGETQYF. Looking up the rest from reference TRBV30 and TRBJ2-5 gives the full variable domain: SQTIHQWPATLVQPVGSPLSLECTVEGTSNPNLYWYRQAAGRGLQLLFYSVGIGQISSEVPQNLSASRPQDRQFILSSKKLLLSDSGFYLCAWTRGPGETQYFGPGTRLLVL.

CDR3 loop: CSVEEGQLRTEAFF. CDR3 DNA sequence: TGCAGCGTTGAAGAGGGGCAGCTCCGCACTGAAGCTTTCTTT. The rearrangement uses TRBV29-1 and TRBJ1-1; possibly TRBD1 for D (5 bases). The V gene lost 0 bases and the J gene lost 4 bases, with 12 bases spanning the gap. The V gene's germline CDR1 is SQVTM and CDR2 ANQGSEA. The CDR3 has 14 residues.

The CDR3 loop reads CATPPAPEANEKLFF. The DNA of the CDR3 is TGTGCCACCCCGCCCGCCCCTGAGGCTAATGAAAAACTGTTTTTT. The rearrangement links TRBV15 to TRBJ1-4; D not certain. The V gene lost 8 bases and the J gene lost 3 bases, with 16 bases spanning the gap. Looked up from germline, CDR1 is LNHNV and CDR2 is YYDKDF (reference sequence). CDR3 length: 15 amino acids.

V is TRBV19 and J is TRBJ1-6, with D unclear. The CDR3 covers 14 residues. Germline CDR1 is LNHDA and CDR2 is SQIVND (reference sequence). V lost 5 bases and J lost 0, with 5 bases in between. CDR3 sequence: CASSLSSYNSPLHF. In nucleotides, the CDR3 is TGTGCCAGTAGTTTGAGCTCCTATAATTCACCCCTCCACTTT.

A few counts support this clone. Here the CDR3 DNA reads TGTGCCACCCTACCGAAACCGGGACAGGGGGCCTACGAGCAGTACTTC. Residues: CATLPKPGQGAYEQYF. The J gene is TRBJ2-7, the V gene TRBV27, with TRBD1 identical over 11 bases. Trimming cost V 10 bases and J 2 bases; bases outside gene matches: 13. The CDR3 is 16 amino acids. Germline V gene data show CDR1 as MNHEY and CDR2 as SMNVEV (reference sequence).

This clone was picked up one time. This chain uses TRBV6-4 with TRBJ2-1; 12 bases are shared with TRBD2. V shed 5 bases, J shed 10 bases, and the junction held 3 bases outside the gene matches. The V gene's germline CDR1 is MRHNA and CDR2 SNTAGT. The CDR3 consists of 13 residues. As DNA, the CDR3 is TGTGCCAGCAGTCCTCTAGCGGGAGGGGAGCAGTTCTTC. Amino acid sequence: CASSPLAGGEQFF.

The J gene is TRBJ1-6, the V gene TRBV21-1; the table names TRBD1, a call not compared with the DNA. TRBV21-1 constitutes a pseudogene. The CDR3 spans 14 residues. The chain's CDR3 is CASGQTGGGSPLHF. For the CDR3, the DNA is TGTGCCAGCGGCCAAACAGGGGGCGGGTCACCCCTCCACTTT.

This clone has just one count. V is TRBV11-3 and J is TRBJ2-7; perhaps TRBD1 as D (6 bases). Germline assignment: CDR1 SGHNT and CDR2 YENEEA. There are 13 residues in the CDR3. Trimming left V 8 bases short and J 5 bases short, with 16 bases between. CDR3 in DNA: TGTGCCAGCCGGTTTCGGGACAACGACGAGCAGTACTTC. Amino acid sequence: CASRFRDNDEQYF.

The chain carries TRBV3-1 (or the pseudogene TRBV3-2) and TRBJ1-2; 8 nucleotides agree with TRBD1. The CDR3 contains 16 residues. Germline-derived CDR1 and CDR2 are LGHDT and YNNKEL (reference sequence). V dropped 4 bases and J dropped 5; count of bases not matched to a gene: 12. The CDR3 DNA sequence: TGTGCCAGCAGCCCCCGGGTGTTTCGACAGGGGTATGGCTACACCTTC. Translated: CASSPRVFRQGYGYTF.

This clone was seen a handful of times. The chain couples TRBV30 to TRBJ1-5, with D perhaps TRBD1 (5 bases). The length of the CDR3 is 13 residues. Germline V gene data show CDR1 as GTSNPN and CDR2 as SVGIG (reference sequence). V shed 5 bases and J shed 6 bases, with 14 bases lying between them. CDR3 amino acids: CAWSQVSGQPQHF. The CDR3, as DNA: TGTGCCTGGTCACAGGTCTCGGGTCAGCCCCAGCATTTT.

This chain uses TRBV6-5 with TRBJ2-5; 7 positions match TRBD1. The germline gives CDR1 MNHEY, CDR2 SVGAGI. The V gene end was trimmed by 11 bases and the J gene end by 5 bases; junction bases not matched to a gene: 14. The CDR3 contains 14 residues. DNA of the CDR3: TGTGCCTCCCATAGACAGGGTAGGCAGGAGACCCAGTACTTC. Its translation: CASHRQGRQETQYF.

Comment on this clone: Other DNA sequences in this sample translate to the same CDR3. J is TRBJ2-7 and V is TRBV5-1, with D perhaps TRBD1 (6 bases). The V gene lost 3 bases and the J gene lost 0 bases, with 10 bases spanning the gap. This CDR3 region has 14 residues. The V gene's germline CDR1 is SGHRS and CDR2 YFSETQ. The CDR3 loop is CASSSRGNSYEQYF. The CDR3, as DNA: TGCGCCAGCAGCTCCAGGGGAAACTCCTACGAGCAGTACTTC.

The rearrangement uses TRBV27 and TRBJ2-1; D is possibly TRBD2 (5 bases). This CDR3 is 15 amino acids long. Germline lookup yields CDR1 MNHEY and CDR2 SMNVEV (reference sequence). V lost 3 bases and J 8 bases, leaving 17 bases between the germline ends. CDR3 nucleotide sequence: TGTGCCAGCAGTTTCGGGCTAGCAGGTGCCGATGAGCAGTTCTTC. It yields the protein CASSFGLAGADEQFF.

The chain recombines TRBV6-4 with TRBJ1-6; D ambiguous. The CDR3 is 14 residues long. V lost 6 bases and J lost 9, with 15 bases in between. CDR1 and CDR2 from the germline V gene are MRHNA and SNTAGT. The CDR3: CASSRGPGGSPLHF. The CDR3 coding sequence is TGTGCCAGCAGCCGTGGCCCCGGAGGTTCACCCCTCCACTTT.

This clone was detected only once. This sequence joins TRBV4-2 and TRBJ2-1, with D tentatively TRBD1 (6 bases). CDR1 is LGHNA and CDR2 is YNFKEQ in the germline V gene. Trimming shortened V by 4 bases and J by 10 bases, and 17 bases separated the two germline ends. The CDR3 is made up of 14 amino acids. In nucleotides, the CDR3 is TGTGCCAGCAGCCGAGAGACAGGTTCGGGGGAGCAGTTCTTC. Protein product: CASSRETGSGEQFF.

The chain employs TRBV5-1 and TRBJ2-3; maybe TRBD2 (6 bases). V was clipped by 0 bases and J by 0 bases, with 8 bases between them. CDR1 is SGHRS, CDR2 YFSETQ, per germline. CDR3 size: 15 residues. CDR3 sequence (DNA): TGCGCCAGCAGCTTGGGTAGCGGTAGCACAGATACGCAGTATTTT. Residues: CASSLGSGSTDTQYF.

This clone was detected a few times. The chain carries TRBV11-2 and TRBJ1-2; TRBD1 matches at 9 bases. V shed 1 base and J 8 bases; nucleotides not matched to a gene: 11. The CDR3 length is 16 residues. CDR1 and CDR2 from the germline V gene are SGHAT and FQNNGV. The CDR3: CASSLASGQGGAGYTF. The CDR3 coding sequence is TGTGCCAGCAGCTTAGCCTCGGGACAGGGCGGCGCGGGCTACACCTTC. Full variable domain (outside the CDR3, taken from reference TRBV11-2 and TRBJ1-2): EAGVAQSPRYKIIEKRQSVAFWCNPISGHATLYWYQQILGQGPKLLIQFQNNGVVDDSQLPKDRFSAERLKGVDSTLKIQPAKLEDSAVYLCASSLASGQGGAGYTFGSGTRLTVV.

The rearrangement links TRBV19 to TRBJ2-2; 9 positions agree with TRBD2. This CDR3 comprises 17 residues. The germline gives CDR1 LNHDA, CDR2 SQIVND (reference sequence). V dropped 4 bases and J dropped 3; count of bases not matched to a gene: 9. For the CDR3, the DNA is TGTGCCAGTAGTAGTGCGCGGGAGGGGATTTACACCGGGGAGCTGTTTTTT. Residues: CASSSAREGIYTGELFF.

The chain is built from TRBV30 and TRBJ1-2, with D maybe TRBD1 (5 bases). The length of the CDR3 is 14 residues. Trimming left V 0 bases short and J 0 bases short, with 8 bases between. Germline V lookup: CDR1 GTSNPN, CDR2 SVGIG (reference sequence). CDR3 amino acids: CAWSVGGANYGYTF. Here the CDR3 DNA reads TGTGCCTGGAGTGTCGGGGGTGCTAACTATGGCTACACCTTC.

The rearrangement joins TRBV28 to TRBJ1-2, with D tentatively TRBD1 (6 bases). Trimming stripped 3 bases from V and 2 bases from J, with 10 bases between. The germline V gene encodes CDR1 MDHEN and CDR2 SYDVKM. The CDR3 has 14 amino acids. CDR3 residues: CASSFGGGNYGYTF. CDR3 DNA sequence: TGTGCCAGCAGTTTTGGTGGGGGCAACTATGGCTACACCTTC.

V and J are TRBV5-4 and TRBJ2-1; 7 nucleotides line up with TRBD1. There are 15 residues in the CDR3. CDR1 SGHNT and CDR2 YYREEE come from the germline V gene (reference sequence). J gave up 6 bases and V 4 bases, and 10 bases lay outside the gene matches. The CDR3 reads CASSTGTAEFNEQFF. The CDR3 DNA follows: TGTGCCAGCAGCACCGGGACAGCGGAATTCAATGAGCAGTTCTTC.

V is TRBV9 and J is TRBJ2-1, with 11 bases identical to TRBD2. Germline CDR1 and CDR2: SGDLS and YYNGEE. This CDR3 contains 16 residues. The V segment lost 5 bases and the J segment 4 bases; nucleotides outside the gene matches: 8. The CDR3 region is CASSPSGGRGYNEQFF. For the CDR3, the DNA is TGTGCCAGCAGTCCTAGCGGGGGGCGTGGTTACAATGAGCAGTTCTTC.

The rearrangement joins TRBV7-3 to TRBJ2-3; TRBD2 is a possible D gene (5 bases). CDR1 is SGHTA, CDR2 FQGTGA, per germline. Deletions cut 3 bases from V and 6 bases from J, with 19 bases between. CDR3 size: 16 residues. CDR3 protein: CASSFGLIGKVDTQYF. CDR3 DNA: TGTGCCAGCAGCTTCGGACTCATCGGAAAAGTGGATACGCAGTATTTT.

The rearrangement uses TRBV9 and TRBJ2-3; TRBD2 aligns across 8 bases. The CDR3 has 18 residues. Germline V gene data show CDR1 as SGDLS and CDR2 as YYNGEE. Losses at the gene ends were 6 bases for V and 6 bases for J; bases not matched to a gene: 21. The CDR3 loop is CASTASTGGEWIRDTQYF. The CDR3 bases are TGTGCCAGCACCGCGTCGACGGGGGGGGAATGGATTCGCGATACGCAGTATTTT.